Listed below are T cell receptor beta chains from one sample, sequenced in a study of T cells in Graves' hyperthyroidism and ophthalmopathy. MiXCR was run by TCRdb on the multiplex PCR reads, yielding one entry per CDR3 protein. This repertoire shows 650,000 to 700,000 distinct CDR3 sequences, roughly 17% found once; its top ten account for roughly 15%. The sample taken for sequencing was blood. The origin of the receptors is a man aged 45-65 years with Graves' hyperthyroidism. Each CDR3 is given with its conserved first and last residue. A D gene is named only where the DNA matches it firmly. Size tells how often a clone was seen (once, few, many) or the class of an expanded clone, and some rows leave it out.

d_call	v_call	j_call	clone_size	cdr3_nt	cdr3_aa
NA	TRBV6-5	TRBJ1-3	NA	TGTGCCAGCAGTTTCACCGGAATGGGAAACACCATATATTTT	CASSFTGMGNTIYF
NA	TRBV20-1	TRBJ2-7	NA	TGCAGTGCTAGGTCAAGGGACACCCGCTACGAGCAGTACTTC	CSARSRDTRYEQYF
NA	TRBV20-1	TRBJ2-1	NA	TGCAGTGCTAGAGACCGCTTTGCCTATGAGCAGTTCTTC	CSARDRFAYEQFF
TRBD2	TRBV6-5	TRBJ2-7	many	TGTGCCAGCAGTTACTCGCCTAGCGGACCCGACAAGTACTTC	CASSYSPSGPDKYF
TRBD1	TRBV10-3	TRBJ1-2	many	TGTGCCATCAGTCCGGGACAGGAGGCTGGCTACACCTTC	CAISPGQEAGYTF
NA	TRBV5-1	TRBJ1-5	few	TGCGCCAGCAGCTCCGGCCAGGGTAGTGGTCAGCCCCAGCATTTT	CASSSGQGSGQPQHF
NA	TRBV30	TRBJ1-1	NA	TGTGCCTGGAGTGTACAGGGAGGGGAAGCTTTCTTT	CAWSVQGGEAFF
TRBD1	TRBV11-2	TRBJ2-4	many	TGTGCCAGCAGCTCAGACAGGGTCGTGCTCGGAAACATTCAGTACTTC	CASSSDRVVLGNIQYF
TRBD2	TRBV9	TRBJ2-1	few	TGTGCCAGCAGCACCCCCAGGGAGGGTACCTACAATGAGCAGTTCTTC	CASSTPREGTYNEQFF
NA	TRBV5-1	TRBJ2-3	few	TGCGCCAGCAGGGACACATGGGACTTAGTCGGGGGTACGCAGTATTTT	CASRDTWDLVGGTQYF
TRBD1	TRBV6-1	TRBJ1-1	many	TGTGCCAGCAGCTGGACAGGAGGAATGAACACTGAAGCTTTCTTT	CASSWTGGMNTEAFF
TRBD1	TRBV18	TRBJ1-2	NA	TGTGCCAGCTCACGACCGGGACAGGTAGACCTCGGCTACACCTTC	CASSRPGQVDLGYTF
TRBD1	TRBV2	TRBJ2-7	many	TGTGCCAGCAGTGAGGACAGGGACCCTCTCGAGCAGTACTTC	CASSEDRDPLEQYF